This entry lists 22 T cell receptor beta chains sequenced from one sample in a study of T cell responses to AZD1222 COVID-19 vaccine. Here immunoSEQ multiplex PCR was the method, and the copy in TCRdb shows in-frame clones only, minus some. The top ten clones hold under 8% of a sample with some 150,000 clones, over 75% of them seen once. Specimen: peripheral blood, collected 28 days after the second dose of the MenACWY control vaccine. The source of these receptors is an adult who received the MenACWY meningococcal vaccine as a control.

This chain uses TRBV11-3 with TRBJ2-3, with TRBD1 identical over 9 bases. Trimming took 8 bases from V and 2 from J; bases not matched to a gene: 8. CDR3 length: 15 amino acids. Germline V gives CDR1 SGHNT, CDR2 YENEEA. The CDR3 reads CASSGTGRLTDTQYF. The CDR3 nucleotides are TGTGCCAGCTCCGGGACAGGGAGGCTCACAGATACGCAGTATTTT.

The V and J genes are TRBV25-1 and TRBJ2-5; TRBD1 matches at 9 bases. This CDR3 is 15 amino acids long. After removal of 2 bases from V and 5 bases from J, the junction contained 6 bases not matched to a gene. Germline V CDR1 and CDR2: MGHDK, SYGVNS. The chain's CDR3 is CASSEPGQGWETQYF. DNA of the CDR3: TGTGCCAGCAGTGAACCCGGACAGGGGTGGGAGACCCAGTACTTC. The variable domain in full, with the rest retrieved from reference TRBV25-1 and TRBJ2-5, is EADIYQTPRYLVIGTGKKITLECSQTMGHDKMYWYQQDPGMELHLIHYSYGVNSTEKGDLSSESTVSRIRTEHFPLTLESARPSHTSQYLCASSEPGQGWETQYFGPGTRLLVL.

This chain joins TRBV19 and TRBJ1-1; D perhaps matches TRBD1 (5 bases). V was shortened by 4 bases and J by 0 bases, with 12 bases between the two germline ends. This CDR3 has 15 residues. Germline V gene data show CDR1 as LNHDA and CDR2 as SQIVND (reference sequence). In DNA, the CDR3 is TGTGCCAGTAGTAGAATGGACACCTTGAACACTGAAGCTTTCTTT. It specifies CASSRMDTLNTEAFF.

The gene calls are TRBV30 and TRBJ1-1; D call uncertain. CDR3 length: 13 residues. The germline gives CDR1 GTSNPN, CDR2 SVGIG (reference sequence). Trimming shortened V by 0 bases and J by 4 bases, and 9 bases separated the two germline ends. Written as DNA, the CDR3 is TGTGCCTGGAGTGTTCTCCCGGGCACTGAAGCTTTCTTT. The encoded protein is CAWSVLPGTEAFF.

V is TRBV28 and J is TRBJ1-2; D is ambiguous. CDR1 MDHEN and CDR2 SYDVKM come from the germline V gene. CDR3 size: 12 residues. The germline V and J ends were trimmed by 5 bases and 8 bases, with 12 bases remaining between them. CDR3 nucleotides: TGTGCCAGCAGTGGACGGTTACACGGCTACACCTTC. Protein sequence: CASSGRLHGYTF.

The chain has TRBV6-1 and TRBJ2-5; D is undetermined. CDR1 and CDR2 (germline): MNHNS, SASEGT. Between the trimmed V and J ends, which lost 5 bases and 1 base, there was a span of 11 bases. The CDR3 spans 14 residues. The CDR3 reads CASSYGDSQETQYF. CDR3 nucleotides: TGTGCCAGCAGTTATGGGGATTCCCAAGAGACCCAGTACTTC.

The chain recombines TRBV5-4 with TRBJ2-6; D is ambiguous. CDR3 size: 15 residues. The V and J ends lost 2 bases and 2 bases respectively, with 8 bases between them. Per the germline V gene, CDR1 is SGHNT and CDR2 is YYREEE (reference sequence). The CDR3 DNA sequence: TGTGCCAGCAGCTTTGGCCGTACTGGGGCCAACGTCCTGACTTTC. Translation: CASSFGRTGANVLTF.

This clone was observed once. The rearrangement uses TRBV12-3 or TRBV12-4 and TRBJ2-7; D not resolved. This CDR3 contains 12 residues. V was shortened by 5 bases and J by 0 bases, with 5 bases between the two germline ends. DNA for the CDR3: TGTGCCAGCAGTCCCACCTCCTACGAGCAGTACTTC. This sequence encodes CASSPTSYEQYF.

The chain links TRBV27 to TRBJ1-2; no clear D. Germline V CDR1 and CDR2: MNHEY, SMNVEV (reference sequence). Between the trimmed V and J ends, which lost 4 bases and 1 base, there was a span of 10 bases. The CDR3 sequence is 14 residues long. The CDR3 DNA follows: TGTGCCAGCAGTTCCCAGGAGGGTAACTATGGCTACACCTTC. It yields the protein CASSSQEGNYGYTF.

This clone has a handful of counts. V gene TRBV5-5 combines with J gene TRBJ2-2, with TRBD2 matching over 12 bases. The CDR3 spans 16 residues. The germline CDR1 and CDR2 sequences are SGHKS and YYEKEE (reference sequence). With V trimmed by 1 base and J by 7 bases, 5 bases remained unmatched. In DNA, the CDR3 is TGTGCCAGCAGCTTGTGGACTAGCGGGATTGGCGGGGAGCTGTTTTTT. Translation: CASSLWTSGIGGELFF.

The chain couples TRBV5-1 to TRBJ1-3; D is unresolved. Trimming took 0 bases from V and 2 from J, leaving 6 bases between them. The CDR3 has 14 amino acids. The germline CDR1 and CDR2 sequences are SGHRS and YFSETQ. CDR3 in DNA: TGCGCCAGCAGCTTGGCCGGGGCTGGAAACACCATATATTTT. It is translated as CASSLAGAGNTIYF.

The CDR3 DNA follows: TGTGCCAGCAGCTTAAGTCCTACTACAGGGGCCCCGAACACTGAAGCTTTCTTT. It yields the protein CASSLSPTTGAPNTEAFF. The chain links TRBV7-3 to TRBJ1-1, with 7 bases fitting TRBD1. This CDR3 is 18 amino acids long. V lost 1 base to trimming and J lost 1 base; unmatched junction nucleotides: 12. Germline V gene lookup returns CDR1 SGHTA and CDR2 FQGTGA.

The V gene is TRBV4-3, the J gene TRBJ2-7, with 9 positions matching TRBD1. V shed 0 bases, J shed 5 bases, and the junction held 8 bases outside the gene matches. The CDR3 has 16 residues. From germline, CDR1 is LGHNA and CDR2 YSLEER. CDR3: CASSQDSPGQGDEQYF. The CDR3 nucleotides are TGCGCCAGCAGCCAAGATAGCCCGGGACAGGGAGACGAGCAGTACTTC.

This chain links TRBV3-1 (or the pseudogene TRBV3-2) with TRBJ1-2; D perhaps matches TRBD1 (6 bases). V was trimmed by 5 bases and J by 4 bases, leaving 20 bases between them. In germline, CDR1 is LGHDT, CDR2 YNNKEL (reference sequence). CDR3 length: 16 amino acids. In DNA form, the CDR3 reads TGTGCCAGCAGCTCCTCGGGGGCGGCAGGGGCCTATGGCTACACCTTC. As protein: CASSSSGAAGAYGYTF.

This sequence joins TRBV4-3 and TRBJ1-2, with D hard to call. Germline V gene lookup returns CDR1 LGHNA and CDR2 YSLEER. The CDR3 has 15 residues. V dropped 0 bases and J dropped 2 bases, with 10 bases sitting between them. CDR3: CASSQDLAENYGYTF. The CDR3 DNA reads as TGCGCCAGCAGCCAAGATCTCGCTGAGAACTATGGCTACACCTTC.

The chain recombines TRBV5-1 with TRBJ1-1, with TRBD1 identical over 7 bases. This CDR3 is 16 amino acids long. Germline V lookup: CDR1 SGHRS, CDR2 YFSETQ. V lost 4 bases, J lost 0 bases, and 9 bases stayed unmatched. CDR3 bases: TGCGCCAGCAGCGGACCGGGACAGCTAATGAACACTGAAGCTTTCTTT. Amino acid sequence: CASSGPGQLMNTEAFF.

The V call is TRBV27, the J call TRBJ2-2; D unclear. CDR1 MNHEY and CDR2 SMNVEV come from the germline V gene (reference sequence). The CDR3 is 12 residues long. Trimming removed 8 bases from V and 4 bases from J, with 8 bases in between. DNA of the CDR3: TGTGCCAGCGGCACCTTCACCGGGGAGCTGTTTTTT. Translation gives CASGTFTGELFF.

The gene calls are TRBV18 and TRBJ2-2; D is uncertain. Between the trimmed V and J ends, which lost 3 bases and 1 base, there was a span of 12 bases. Germline CDR1 and CDR2: KGHSH and LQKENI. This CDR3 is built from 16 residues. CDR3: CASSPLAKRNTGELFF. CDR3 nucleotide sequence: TGTGCCAGCTCACCTTTAGCCAAACGGAACACCGGGGAGCTGTTTTTT.

The chain uses TRBV9 and TRBJ2-7; D ambiguous. The germline V gene encodes CDR1 SGDLS and CDR2 YYNGEE. This CDR3 has 12 amino acids. Trimming removed 1 base at V and 6 bases at J, with 8 bases between. For the CDR3, the DNA is TGTGCCAGCAGCGTACGTGGGGTCGAGCAGTACTTC. Amino acid sequence: CASSVRGVEQYF.

The V gene is TRBV24-1, the J gene TRBJ2-2; the match to TRBD2 covers 7 bases. The V gene's germline CDR1 is KGHDR and CDR2 SFDVKD. With 1 base clipped from V and 6 bases from J, the junction kept 7 bases outside the gene matches. The CDR3 sequence is 16 residues long. In DNA form, the CDR3 reads TGTGCCACCAGTGATTTTAAGGGAGGGAGGCCCGGGGAGCTGTTTTTT. Translating gives CATSDFKGGRPGELFF.

This chain connects TRBV24-1 to TRBJ2-1; 12 bases map to TRBD2. CDR1 is KGHDR and CDR2 is SFDVKD in the germline V gene. This CDR3 comprises 16 residues. V trimming: 6 bases; J trimming: 9 bases; junction bases outside the gene matches: 11. Here the CDR3 DNA reads TGTGCCACCAGTAAGACTAGCGGGAGCTCTCCAAGTGAGCAGTTCTTC. Translated, it gives CATSKTSGSSPSEQFF.

The V and J genes are TRBV15 and TRBJ1-5; D is possibly TRBD1 (6 bases). Trimming left V 0 bases short and J 7 bases short, with 13 bases between. Germline V gene data show CDR1 as LNHNV and CDR2 as YYDKDF (reference sequence). This CDR3 region has 15 residues. Here the CDR3 reads CATSRDRGSQQPQHF. CDR3 sequence (DNA): TGTGCCACCAGCAGAGATAGGGGGTCGCAGCAGCCCCAGCATTTT.